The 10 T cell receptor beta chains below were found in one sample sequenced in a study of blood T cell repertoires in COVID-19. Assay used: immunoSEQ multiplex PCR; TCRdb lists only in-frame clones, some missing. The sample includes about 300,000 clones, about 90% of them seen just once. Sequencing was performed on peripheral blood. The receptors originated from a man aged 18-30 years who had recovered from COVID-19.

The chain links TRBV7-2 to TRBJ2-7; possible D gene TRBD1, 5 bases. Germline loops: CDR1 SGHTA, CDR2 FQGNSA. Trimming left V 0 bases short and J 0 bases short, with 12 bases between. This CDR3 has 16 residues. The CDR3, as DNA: TGTGCCAGCAGCTTAGCGTTGGGGCTAACCTCCTACGAGCAGTACTTC. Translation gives CASSLALGLTSYEQYF.

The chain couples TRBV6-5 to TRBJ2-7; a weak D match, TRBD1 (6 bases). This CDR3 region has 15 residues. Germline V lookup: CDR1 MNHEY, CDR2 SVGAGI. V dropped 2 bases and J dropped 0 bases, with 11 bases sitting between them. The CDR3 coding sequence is TGTGCCAGCAGTTACGACAGGTCCTACTCCTACGAGCAGTACTTC. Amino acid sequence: CASSYDRSYSYEQYF.

CDR3: CASSRERDTEAFF. CDR3 in DNA: TGTGCCAGCAGCAGGGAAAGGGACACTGAAGCTTTCTTT. V and J are TRBV27 and TRBJ1-1; a possible D gene is TRBD1 (5 bases). The germline CDR1 and CDR2 sequences are MNHEY and SMNVEV (reference sequence). Trimming removed 6 bases from V and 3 bases from J, with 11 bases in between. The CDR3 runs to 13 residues.

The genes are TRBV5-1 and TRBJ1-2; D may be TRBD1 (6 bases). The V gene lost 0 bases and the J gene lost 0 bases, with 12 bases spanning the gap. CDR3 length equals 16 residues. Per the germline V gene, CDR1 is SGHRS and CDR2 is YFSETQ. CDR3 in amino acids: CASSLADRLSNYGYTF. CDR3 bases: TGCGCCAGCAGCTTGGCCGACAGGCTATCTAACTATGGCTACACCTTC. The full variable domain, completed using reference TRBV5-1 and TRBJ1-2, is KAGVTQTPRYLIKTRGQQVTLSCSPISGHRSVSWYQQTPGQGLQFLFEYFSETQRNKGNFPGRFSGRQFSNSRSEMNVSTLELGDSALYLCASSLADRLSNYGYTFGSGTRLTVV.

The CDR3, as DNA: TGTGCCAGCAGTTACTCGATTGCGGCAGGGCACACTGAAGCTTTCTTT. This sequence encodes CASSYSIAAGHTEAFF. V is TRBV6-5 and J is TRBJ1-1, with D possibly being TRBD1 (5 bases). The CDR3 is 16 residues long. Trimming shortened V by 0 bases and J by 3 bases, and 14 bases separated the two germline ends. Germline lookup yields CDR1 MNHEY and CDR2 SVGAGI.

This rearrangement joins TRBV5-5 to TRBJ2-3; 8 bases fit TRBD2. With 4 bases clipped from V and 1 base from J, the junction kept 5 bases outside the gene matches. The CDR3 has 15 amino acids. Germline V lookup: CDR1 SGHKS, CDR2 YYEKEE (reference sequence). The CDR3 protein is CASSTRLARTDTQYF. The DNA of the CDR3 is TGTGCCAGCAGCACTCGACTAGCGCGCACAGATACGCAGTATTTT.

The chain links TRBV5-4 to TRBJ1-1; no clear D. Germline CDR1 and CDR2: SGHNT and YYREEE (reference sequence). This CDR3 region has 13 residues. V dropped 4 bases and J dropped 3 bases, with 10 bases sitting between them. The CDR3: CASSVGLYTEAFF. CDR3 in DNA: TGTGCCAGCAGCGTCGGACTGTACACTGAAGCTTTCTTT.

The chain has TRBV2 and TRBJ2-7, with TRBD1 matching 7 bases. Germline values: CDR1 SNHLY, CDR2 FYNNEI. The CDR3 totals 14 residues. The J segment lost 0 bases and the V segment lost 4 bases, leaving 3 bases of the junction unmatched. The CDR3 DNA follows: TGTGCCAGCAGTGGCCGGGACAGCTCCTACGAGCAGTACTTC. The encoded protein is CASSGRDSSYEQYF.

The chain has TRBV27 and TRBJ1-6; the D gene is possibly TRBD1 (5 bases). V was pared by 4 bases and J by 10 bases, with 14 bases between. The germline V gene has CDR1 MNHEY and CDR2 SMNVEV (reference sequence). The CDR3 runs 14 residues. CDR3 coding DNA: TGTGCCAGCAGTTCCCGGGGCCGGGGGTCACCCCTCCACTTT. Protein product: CASSSRGRGSPLHF.

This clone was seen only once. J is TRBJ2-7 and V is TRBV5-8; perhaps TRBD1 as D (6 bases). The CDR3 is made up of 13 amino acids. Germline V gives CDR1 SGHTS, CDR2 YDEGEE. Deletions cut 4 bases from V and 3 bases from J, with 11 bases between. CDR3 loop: CASSPGHYYEQYF. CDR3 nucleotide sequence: TGTGCCAGCAGCCCGGGACATTACTACGAGCAGTACTTC.